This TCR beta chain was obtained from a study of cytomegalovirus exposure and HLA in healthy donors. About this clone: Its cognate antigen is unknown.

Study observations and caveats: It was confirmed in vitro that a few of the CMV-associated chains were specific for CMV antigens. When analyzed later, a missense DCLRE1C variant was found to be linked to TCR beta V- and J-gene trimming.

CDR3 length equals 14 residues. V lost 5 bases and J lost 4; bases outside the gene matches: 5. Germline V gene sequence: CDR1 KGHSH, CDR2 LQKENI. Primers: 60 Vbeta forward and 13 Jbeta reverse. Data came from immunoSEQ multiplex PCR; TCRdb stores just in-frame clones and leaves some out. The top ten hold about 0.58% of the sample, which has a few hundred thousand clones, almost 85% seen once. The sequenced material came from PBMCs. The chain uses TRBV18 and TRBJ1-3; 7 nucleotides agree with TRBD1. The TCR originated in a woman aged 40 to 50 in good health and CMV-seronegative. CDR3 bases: TGTGCCAGCTCAGAGGGGGCCAGAGGAAACACCATATATTTT. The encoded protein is CASSEGARGNTIYF. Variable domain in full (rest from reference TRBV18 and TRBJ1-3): NAGVMQNPRHLVRRRGQEARLRCSPMKGHSHVYWYRQLPEEGLKFMVYLQKENIIDESGMPKERFSAEFPKEGPSILRIQQVVRGDSAAYFCASSEGARGNTIYFGEGSWLTVV.